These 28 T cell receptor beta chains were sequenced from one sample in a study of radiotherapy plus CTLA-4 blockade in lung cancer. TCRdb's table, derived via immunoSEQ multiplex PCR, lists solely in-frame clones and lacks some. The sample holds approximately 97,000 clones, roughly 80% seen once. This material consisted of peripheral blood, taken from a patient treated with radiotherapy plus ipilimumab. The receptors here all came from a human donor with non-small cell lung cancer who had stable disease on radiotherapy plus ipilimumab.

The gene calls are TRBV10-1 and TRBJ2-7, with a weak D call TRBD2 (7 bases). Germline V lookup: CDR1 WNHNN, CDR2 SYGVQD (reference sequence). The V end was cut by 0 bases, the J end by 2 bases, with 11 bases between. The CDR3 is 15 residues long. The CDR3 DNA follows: TGCGCCAGCAGTGAGTCCACAGGGAGGGCCTACGAGCAGTACTTC. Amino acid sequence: CASSESTGRAYEQYF.

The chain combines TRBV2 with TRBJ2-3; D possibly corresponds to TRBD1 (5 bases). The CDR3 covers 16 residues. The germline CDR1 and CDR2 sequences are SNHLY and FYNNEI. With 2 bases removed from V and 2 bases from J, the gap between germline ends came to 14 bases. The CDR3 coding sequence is TGTGCCAGCAGTGAAAAGGGGCTGTTGAACACAGATACGCAGTATTTT. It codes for CASSEKGLLNTDTQYF.

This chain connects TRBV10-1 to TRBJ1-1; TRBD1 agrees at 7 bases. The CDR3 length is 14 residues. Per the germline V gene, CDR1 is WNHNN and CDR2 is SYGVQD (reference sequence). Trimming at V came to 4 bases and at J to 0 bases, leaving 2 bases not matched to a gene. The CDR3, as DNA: TGCGCCAGCAGTGGGGACAGCTTGAACACTGAAGCTTTCTTT. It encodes CASSGDSLNTEAFF.

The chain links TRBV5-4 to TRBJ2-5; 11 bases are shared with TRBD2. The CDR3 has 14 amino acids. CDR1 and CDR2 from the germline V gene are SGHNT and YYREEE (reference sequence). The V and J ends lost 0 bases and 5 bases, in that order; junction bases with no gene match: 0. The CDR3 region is CASSLGTSGETQYF. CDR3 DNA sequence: TGTGCCAGCAGCTTGGGGACTAGCGGGGAGACCCAGTACTTC.

The CDR3 spells CASSRDRWNTEAFF. In nucleotides, the CDR3 is TGTGCCAGCTCACGGGACAGGTGGAACACTGAAGCTTTCTTT. The rearrangement joins TRBV18 to TRBJ1-1; 8 bases agree with TRBD1. CDR1 and CDR2 (germline): KGHSH, LQKENI. The CDR3 loop spans 14 amino acids. Trimming cost V 4 bases and J 1 base; bases outside gene matches: 2.

This chain's CDR3 is CASRAGMNTEAFF. For the CDR3, the DNA is TGTGCCAGCAGGGCAGGAATGAACACTGAAGCTTTCTTT. The chain joins TRBV6-4 to TRBJ1-1, with D unresolved. V was pared by 6 bases and J by 0 bases, with 8 bases between. The CDR3 runs to 13 residues. The germline V gene has CDR1 MRHNA and CDR2 SNTAGT.

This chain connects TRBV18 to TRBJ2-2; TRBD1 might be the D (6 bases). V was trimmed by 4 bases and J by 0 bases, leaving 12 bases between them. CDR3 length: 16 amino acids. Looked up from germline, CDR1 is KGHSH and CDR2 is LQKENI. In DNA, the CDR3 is TGTGCCAGCTCACTAGGACAGACCCCGAACACCGGGGAGCTGTTTTTT. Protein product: CASSLGQTPNTGELFF.

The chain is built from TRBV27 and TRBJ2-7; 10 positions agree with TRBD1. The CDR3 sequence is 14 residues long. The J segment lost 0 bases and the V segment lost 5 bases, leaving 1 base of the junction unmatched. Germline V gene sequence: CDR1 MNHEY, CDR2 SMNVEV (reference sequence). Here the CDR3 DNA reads TGTGCCAGCAGTCGACAGGGGGCCTCCTACGAGCAGTACTTC. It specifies CASSRQGASYEQYF.

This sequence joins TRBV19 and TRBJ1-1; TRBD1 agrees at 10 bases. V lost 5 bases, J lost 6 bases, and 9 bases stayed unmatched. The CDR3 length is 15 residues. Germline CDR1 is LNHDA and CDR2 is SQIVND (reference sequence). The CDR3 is CASSPGQGNIAEAFF. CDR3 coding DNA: TGTGCCAGTAGTCCGGGACAGGGGAATATAGCTGAAGCTTTCTTT. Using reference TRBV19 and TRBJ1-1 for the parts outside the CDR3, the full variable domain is DGGITQSPKYLFRKEGQNVTLSCEQNLNHDAMYWYRQDPGQGLRLIYYSQIVNDFQKGDIAEGYSVSREKKESFPLTVTSAQKNPTAFYLCASSPGQGNIAEAFFGQGTRLTVV.

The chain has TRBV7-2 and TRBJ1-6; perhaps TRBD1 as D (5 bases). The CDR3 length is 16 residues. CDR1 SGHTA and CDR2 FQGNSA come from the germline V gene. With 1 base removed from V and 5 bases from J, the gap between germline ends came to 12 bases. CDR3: CASSLGWAGHNSPLHF. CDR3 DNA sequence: TGTGCCAGCAGCTTAGGTTGGGCAGGGCATAATTCACCCCTCCACTTT.

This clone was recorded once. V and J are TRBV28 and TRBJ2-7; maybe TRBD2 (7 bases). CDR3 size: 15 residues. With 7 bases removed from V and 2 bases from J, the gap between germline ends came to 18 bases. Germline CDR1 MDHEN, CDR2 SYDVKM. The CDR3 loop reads CASIRGGTEAYEQYF. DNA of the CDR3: TGTGCCAGCATTAGGGGGGGGACCGAGGCCTACGAGCAGTACTTC. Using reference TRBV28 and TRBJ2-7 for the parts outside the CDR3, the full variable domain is DVKVTQSSRYLVKRTGEKVFLECVQDMDHENMFWYRQDPGLGLRLIYFSYDVKMKEKGDIPEGYSVSREKKERFSLILESASTNQTSMYLCASIRGGTEAYEQYFGPGTRLTVT.

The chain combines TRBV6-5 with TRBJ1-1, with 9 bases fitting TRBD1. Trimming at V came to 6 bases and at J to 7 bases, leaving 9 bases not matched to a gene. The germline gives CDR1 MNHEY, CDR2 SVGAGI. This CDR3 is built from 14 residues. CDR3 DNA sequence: TGTGCCAGCAGCCCCCCTGGGACAGGGATTGAAGCTTTCTTT. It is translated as CASSPPGTGIEAFF.

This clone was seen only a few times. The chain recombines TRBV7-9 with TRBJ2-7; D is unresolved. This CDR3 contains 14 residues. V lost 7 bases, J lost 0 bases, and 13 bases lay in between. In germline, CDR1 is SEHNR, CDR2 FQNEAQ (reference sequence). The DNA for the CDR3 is TGTGCCAGCACTGTTAGTCCGAGCTCCTACGAGCAGTACTTC. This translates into CASTVSPSSYEQYF. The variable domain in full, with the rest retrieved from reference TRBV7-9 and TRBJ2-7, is DTGVSQNPRHKITKRGQNVTFRCDPISEHNRLYWYRQTLGQGPEFLTYFQNEAQLEKSRLLSDRFSAERPKGSFSTLEIQRTEQGDSAMYLCASTVSPSSYEQYFGPGTRLTVT.

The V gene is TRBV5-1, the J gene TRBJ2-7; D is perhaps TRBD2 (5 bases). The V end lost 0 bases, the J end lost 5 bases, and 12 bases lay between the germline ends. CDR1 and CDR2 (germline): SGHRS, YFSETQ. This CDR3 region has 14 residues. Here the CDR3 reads CASSLDEGTNEQYF. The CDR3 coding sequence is TGCGCCAGCAGCTTGGATGAGGGTACTAACGAGCAGTACTTC. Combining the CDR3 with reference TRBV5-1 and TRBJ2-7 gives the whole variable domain KAGVTQTPRYLIKTRGQQVTLSCSPISGHRSVSWYQQTPGQGLQFLFEYFSETQRNKGNFPGRFSGRQFSNSRSEMNVSTLELGDSALYLCASSLDEGTNEQYFGPGTRLTVT.

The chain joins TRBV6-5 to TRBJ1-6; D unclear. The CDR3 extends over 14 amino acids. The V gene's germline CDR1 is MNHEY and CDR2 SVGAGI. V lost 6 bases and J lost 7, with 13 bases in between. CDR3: CASSSRETNSPLHF. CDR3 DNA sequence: TGTGCCAGCAGCTCCCGGGAGACCAATTCACCCCTCCACTTT.

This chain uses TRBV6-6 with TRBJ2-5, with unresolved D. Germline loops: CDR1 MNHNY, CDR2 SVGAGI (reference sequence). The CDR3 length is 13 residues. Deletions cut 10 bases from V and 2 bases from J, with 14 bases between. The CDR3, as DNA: TGTGCCACCTACCATGTACTACAAGAGACCCAGTACTTC. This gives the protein CATYHVLQETQYF.

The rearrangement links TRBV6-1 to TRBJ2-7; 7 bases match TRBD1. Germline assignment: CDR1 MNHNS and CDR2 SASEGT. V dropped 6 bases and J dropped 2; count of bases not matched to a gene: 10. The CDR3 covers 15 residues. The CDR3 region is CASRGTGQETYEQYF. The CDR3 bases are TGTGCCAGCAGGGGGACCGGACAGGAAACCTACGAGCAGTACTTC.

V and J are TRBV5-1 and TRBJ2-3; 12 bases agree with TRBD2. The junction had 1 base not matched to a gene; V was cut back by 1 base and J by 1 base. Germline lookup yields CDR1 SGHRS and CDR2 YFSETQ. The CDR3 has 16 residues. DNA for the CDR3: TGCGCCAGCAGCTTGCTAGCGGGGGGGGGCACAGATACGCAGTATTTT. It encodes CASSLLAGGGTDTQYF.

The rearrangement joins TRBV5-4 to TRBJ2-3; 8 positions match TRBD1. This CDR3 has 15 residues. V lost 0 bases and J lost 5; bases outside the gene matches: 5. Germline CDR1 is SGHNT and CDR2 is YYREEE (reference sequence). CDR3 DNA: TGTGCCAGCAGCTTGGCAGGGGGCGCGGGAGATACGCAGTATTTT. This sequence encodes CASSLAGGAGDTQYF.

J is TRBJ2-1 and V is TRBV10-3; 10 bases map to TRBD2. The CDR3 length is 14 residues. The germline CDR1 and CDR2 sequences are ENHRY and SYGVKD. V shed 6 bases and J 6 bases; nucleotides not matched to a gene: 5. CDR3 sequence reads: CAIRSGGVINEQFF. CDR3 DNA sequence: TGTGCCATCAGGAGCGGGGGGGTGATCAATGAGCAGTTCTTC.

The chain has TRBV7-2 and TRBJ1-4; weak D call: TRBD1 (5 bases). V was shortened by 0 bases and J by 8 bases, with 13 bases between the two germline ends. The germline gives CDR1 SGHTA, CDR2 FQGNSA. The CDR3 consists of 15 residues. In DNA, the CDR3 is TGTGCCAGCAGCTTAGCCAGGGTATTAGAGGAAAAACTGTTTTTT. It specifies CASSLARVLEEKLFF.

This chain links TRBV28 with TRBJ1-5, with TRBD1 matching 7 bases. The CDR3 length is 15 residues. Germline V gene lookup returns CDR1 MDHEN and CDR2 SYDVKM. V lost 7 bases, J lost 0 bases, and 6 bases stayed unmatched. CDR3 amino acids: CASMPGQSSNQPQHF. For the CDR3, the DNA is TGTGCCAGCATGCCGGGACAGAGTAGCAATCAGCCCCAGCATTTT.

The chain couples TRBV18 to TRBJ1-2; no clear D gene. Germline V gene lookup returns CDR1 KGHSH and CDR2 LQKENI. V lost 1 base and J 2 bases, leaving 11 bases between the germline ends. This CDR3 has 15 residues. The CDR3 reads CASSPRADTNYGYTF. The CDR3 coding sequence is TGTGCCAGCTCACCACGGGCAGACACGAACTATGGCTACACCTTC.

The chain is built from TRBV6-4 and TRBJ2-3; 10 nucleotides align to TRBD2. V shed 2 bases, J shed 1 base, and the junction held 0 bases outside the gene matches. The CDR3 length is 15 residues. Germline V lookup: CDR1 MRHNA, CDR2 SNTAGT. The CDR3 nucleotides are TGTGCCAGCAGTGACCTAGCGGGGGGCACAGATACGCAGTATTTT. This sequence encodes CASSDLAGGTDTQYF.

This CDR3 reads CASSLSGTNSGNTIYF. CDR3 nucleotide sequence: TGTGCCAGCAGCCTAAGCGGGACTAACTCTGGAAACACCATATATTTT. The chain combines TRBV7-8 with TRBJ1-3, with D possibly TRBD1 on 5 matching bases. Germline assignment: CDR1 SGHVS and CDR2 FQNEAQ. This CDR3 spans 16 amino acids. V was shortened by 5 bases and J by 0 bases, with 14 bases between the two germline ends.

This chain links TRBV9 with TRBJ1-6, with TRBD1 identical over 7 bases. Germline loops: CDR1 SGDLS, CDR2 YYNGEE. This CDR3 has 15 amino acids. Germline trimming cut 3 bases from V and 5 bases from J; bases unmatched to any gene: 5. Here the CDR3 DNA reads TGTGCCAGCAGCGGACGGGACAGAGATAATTCACCCCTCCACTTT. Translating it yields CASSGRDRDNSPLHF.

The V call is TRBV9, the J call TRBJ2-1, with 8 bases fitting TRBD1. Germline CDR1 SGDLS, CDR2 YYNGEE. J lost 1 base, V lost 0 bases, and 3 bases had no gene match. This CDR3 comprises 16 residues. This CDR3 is CASSVGGTGSYNEQFF. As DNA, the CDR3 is TGTGCCAGCAGCGTAGGCGGGACAGGTTCCTACAATGAGCAGTTCTTC.

CDR3 in DNA: TGTGCCAGCAGTACAGGGACAGGGGGTCCAGATACGCAGTATTTT. Translated: CASSTGTGGPDTQYF. This chain joins TRBV11-2 and TRBJ2-3, with 11 positions matching TRBD1. V trimming: 6 bases; J trimming: 4 bases; junction bases outside the gene matches: 6. CDR3 size: 15 residues. Germline V gives CDR1 SGHAT, CDR2 FQNNGV. Looking up the rest from reference TRBV11-2 and TRBJ2-3 gives the full variable domain: EAGVAQSPRYKIIEKRQSVAFWCNPISGHATLYWYQQILGQGPKLLIQFQNNGVVDDSQLPKDRFSAERLKGVDSTLKIQPAKLEDSAVYLCASSTGTGGPDTQYFGPGTRLTVL.